These 6 T cell receptor beta chains were all obtained from the same sample, sequenced in a study of Ad26.COV2.S vaccination and SARS-CoV-2 variants. Using immunoSEQ multiplex PCR, the repertoire was profiled, and TCRdb retains in-frame clones only, with some absent. The sample holds about 350,000 clones, roughly 90% seen once. Treatment: about 20 received Ad26.COV2.S at low or high dose, single or two shots; roughly five received placebo; per-sample allocation not given. Sampling took place 63 days after the first vaccine or placebo injection. Sequencing used peripheral blood, obtained in a trial of Ad26.COV2.S vaccine versus placebo. These receptors all stem from a person aged 18-65 years who received the Ad26.COV2.S COVID-19 vaccine or a placebo.

The V gene is TRBV7-2, the J gene TRBJ2-7; a possible D gene is TRBD1 (6 bases). The CDR3 consists of 14 residues. Trimming cost V 1 base and J 0 bases, with 7 bases left between them. CDR1 and CDR2 (germline): SGHTA, FQGNSA. CDR3 coding DNA: TGTGCCAGCAGCTTAGGGACAGACTCCTACGAGCAGTACTTC. This sequence encodes CASSLGTDSYEQYF.

The chain carries TRBV28 and TRBJ2-2; maybe TRBD2 (5 bases). The germline V gene encodes CDR1 MDHEN and CDR2 SYDVKM. The CDR3 runs 16 residues. V lost 6 bases and J lost 4, with 18 bases in between. The CDR3 loop reads CASSPRLWELTGELFF. DNA of the CDR3: TGTGCCAGCAGCCCCCGTCTGTGGGAGCTCACCGGGGAGCTGTTTTTT.

J is TRBJ2-2 and V is TRBV29-1; tentatively, D is TRBD1 (6 bases). Germline V lookup: CDR1 SQVTM, CDR2 ANQGSEA. CDR3 length: 15 amino acids. V dropped 6 bases and J dropped 3 bases, with 17 bases sitting between them. The CDR3 DNA follows: TGCAGCGTGCAACCTTTGGACAGCTACACCGGGGAGCTGTTTTTT. This encodes CSVQPLDSYTGELFF.

This clone was found once. The V call is TRBV7-9, the J call TRBJ2-3; D uncertain. Germline V gene lookup returns CDR1 SEHNR and CDR2 FQNEAQ (reference sequence). The CDR3 is 12 residues long. V was shortened by 1 base and J by 4 bases, with 3 bases between the two germline ends. Written as DNA, the CDR3 is TGTGCCAGCAGCTTAGAGCCAGATACGCAGTATTTT. It encodes CASSLEPDTQYF.

The table lists this clone with a few counts. The genes are TRBV20-1 and TRBJ2-5, with 11 bases aligning to TRBD2. Germline loops: CDR1 DFQATT, CDR2 SNEGSKA (reference sequence). Germline trimming cut 3 bases from V and 0 bases from J; bases unmatched to any gene: 3. The CDR3 sequence is 15 residues long. The CDR3 coding sequence is TGCAGTGCTAGTCCACTAGCGGGGGACCAAGAGACCCAGTACTTC. This codes for CSASPLAGDQETQYF.

V is TRBV4-1 and J is TRBJ1-3; the D is unclear. V lost 4 bases, J lost 7 bases, and 14 bases lay in between. Per the germline V gene, CDR1 is MGHRA and CDR2 is YSYEKL. The CDR3 has 14 amino acids. The CDR3 DNA follows: TGCGCCAGCAGCCTGGAGGTTAGTGGCAACACCATATATTTT. This encodes CASSLEVSGNTIYF.